These 19 T cell receptor beta chains share one sample of origin, sequenced in a study of blood T cell repertoires in COVID-19. Some clones are missing from TCRdb's copy, which holds only in-frame ones; the method was immunoSEQ multiplex PCR. The sample shows tens of thousands of clones, around 91% of them seen only once. The material sequenced was peripheral blood. The receptor source for this set is a woman aged 50 to 65 in a cohort sampled during active COVID-19.

The V gene is TRBV28, the J gene TRBJ1-4; TRBD1 matches 9 bases. Per the germline V gene, CDR1 is MDHEN and CDR2 is SYDVKM. V shed 6 bases and J 0 bases; nucleotides not matched to a gene: 8. The CDR3 covers 17 residues. The CDR3 nucleotides read TGTGCCAGCAGCGTCTTGGGACAGGGAGCAACTAATGAAAAACTGTTTTTT. Translating it yields CASSVLGQGATNEKLFF.

This clone was recorded only once. The rearrangement uses TRBV28 and TRBJ2-4; D not resolved. Germline CDR1 and CDR2: MDHEN and SYDVKM. CDR3 length: 15 residues. The V end lost 6 bases, the J end lost 3 bases, and 15 bases lay between the germline ends. CDR3 in DNA: TGTGCCAGCAGACCGGGTGGAGAAGGCAAAAACATTCAGTACTTC. This sequence encodes CASRPGGEGKNIQYF.

The genes are TRBV3-1 (or the pseudogene TRBV3-2) and TRBJ2-1, with TRBD2 identical over 7 bases. Germline V gives CDR1 LGHDT, CDR2 YNNKEL (reference sequence). The CDR3 is made up of 13 amino acids. J gave up 6 bases and V 6 bases, and 5 bases lay outside the gene matches. CDR3 sequence reads: CASSRGSGNEQFF. The CDR3 bases are TGTGCCAGCAGTCGCGGGAGCGGCAATGAGCAGTTCTTC.

The chain couples TRBV7-8 to TRBJ2-1; maybe TRBD2 (5 bases). This CDR3 contains 11 residues. CDR1 is SGHVS and CDR2 is FQNEAQ in the germline V gene. Between the trimmed V and J ends, which lost 1 base and 13 bases, there was a span of 8 bases. The CDR3 bases are TGTGCCAGCAGCTTAGGAGGGCTCCAGTTCTTC. Translated, it gives CASSLGGLQFF.

The chain carries TRBV7-3 and TRBJ2-3; TRBD1 matches 7 bases. V lost 2 bases, J lost 2 bases, and 4 bases stayed unmatched. There are 15 residues in the CDR3. Per germline, CDR1 SGHTA and CDR2 FQGTGA. The CDR3 protein is CASSLQGTATDTQYF. The CDR3 DNA follows: TGTGCCAGCAGCTTACAGGGGACAGCCACAGATACGCAGTATTTT. The complete variable domain, with remaining parts taken from reference TRBV7-3 and TRBJ2-3, reads GAGVSQTPSNKVTEKGKYVELRCDPISGHTALYWYRQSLGQGPEFLIYFQGTGAADDSGLPNDRFFAVRPEGSVSTLKIQRTERGDSAVYLCASSLQGTATDTQYFGPGTRLTVL.

The chain has TRBV11-2 and TRBJ1-3; D is possibly TRBD1 (6 bases). Germline CDR1 reads SGHAT; CDR2 reads FQNNGV. There are 16 residues in the CDR3. The V end lost 3 bases, the J end lost 0 bases, and 12 bases lay between the germline ends. The CDR3 DNA reads TGTGCCAGCAGCTTTGATGGGGGCCGCTCTGGAAACACCATATATTTT. As protein: CASSFDGGRSGNTIYF. Supplemented by reference TRBV11-2 and TRBJ1-3, the full variable domain reads EAGVAQSPRYKIIEKRQSVAFWCNPISGHATLYWYQQILGQGPKLLIQFQNNGVVDDSQLPKDRFSAERLKGVDSTLKIQPAKLEDSAVYLCASSFDGGRSGNTIYFGEGSWLTVV.

The chain joins TRBV27 to TRBJ2-3; 13 nucleotides align to TRBD2. Germline CDR1 MNHEY, CDR2 SMNVEV (reference sequence). J lost 5 bases, V lost 8 bases, and 7 bases had no gene match. This CDR3 is 15 amino acids long. The CDR3: CASGTSGNFLDTQYF. Written as DNA, the CDR3 is TGTGCCAGCGGGACTAGCGGGAATTTCTTAGATACGCAGTATTTT.

This chain joins TRBV6-6 and TRBJ1-5; tentative D call: TRBD1 (5 bases). This CDR3 is 18 amino acids long. Trimming left V 5 bases short and J 1 base short, with 21 bases between. Germline CDR1 MNHNY, CDR2 SVGAGI (reference sequence). CDR3 residues: CASSPIQTRQGSNQPQHF. CDR3 DNA: TGTGCCAGCAGTCCCATTCAAACGCGGCAGGGAAGCAATCAGCCCCAGCATTTT.

The gene calls are TRBV6-1 and TRBJ1-6, with a tentative D call TRBD1 (5 bases). V dropped 1 base and J dropped 2 bases, with 24 bases sitting between them. The CDR3 sequence is 21 residues long. Germline loops: CDR1 MNHNS, CDR2 SASEGT. The CDR3 is CASSEGRGPLLISTYNSPLHF. The CDR3 bases are TGTGCCAGCAGTGAAGGGCGGGGACCACTACTCATATCGACCTATAATTCACCCCTCCACTTT.

V is TRBV5-3 and J is TRBJ2-7; TRBD2 agrees at 9 bases. TRBV5-3 falls under the ORF class, with uncertain function. V dropped 1 base and J dropped 8; count of bases not matched to a gene: 4. The CDR3 consists of 13 residues. Here the CDR3 DNA reads TGTGCCAGAAGCTTGAGTAGCGGGAGCCAGCAGTACTTC. Its protein is CARSLSSGSQQYF.

CDR3 sequence: CASSAGLADPRGETQYF. Here the CDR3 DNA reads TGCGCCAGCAGCGCAGGACTAGCGGACCCGAGAGGGGAGACCCAGTACTTC. The J gene is TRBJ2-5, the V gene TRBV5-1, with TRBD2 matching over 10 bases. In germline, CDR1 is SGHRS, CDR2 YFSETQ. The ends lost 4 bases at V and 5 bases at J; junction bases unmatched: 14. The CDR3 is 17 amino acids.

The chain is built from TRBV4-1 and TRBJ2-7; 10 bases are a match to TRBD2. This CDR3 is 17 amino acids long. With 1 base clipped from V and 6 bases from J, the junction kept 12 bases outside the gene matches. Germline V gives CDR1 MGHRA, CDR2 YSYEKL. The CDR3 spells CASSQVSASGSPREQYF. The DNA for the CDR3 is TGCGCCAGCAGCCAAGTGTCGGCTAGCGGGAGCCCGCGCGAGCAGTACTTC.

The J gene is TRBJ1-5, the V gene TRBV19; 8 positions match TRBD1. V was pared by 3 bases and J by 6 bases, with 4 bases of the junction left unmatched. In germline, CDR1 is LNHDA, CDR2 SQIVND (reference sequence). CDR3 length: 14 residues. The CDR3 region has the DNA TGTGCCAGTAGTATGGGACAGGTGGTTCAGCCCCAGCATTTT. It yields the protein CASSMGQVVQPQHF.

This clone was detected only a few times. The rearrangement links TRBV14 to TRBJ1-1; D gene unclear. In germline, CDR1 is SGHDN, CDR2 FVKESK. The CDR3 contains 13 residues. The V and J ends lost 5 bases and 5 bases respectively, with 12 bases between them. CDR3 nucleotide sequence: TGTGCCAGCAGCTACGGGGTTCGGACTGAAGCTTTCTTT. This codes for CASSYGVRTEAFF.

The gene calls are TRBV5-6 and TRBJ2-7; 9 bases line up with TRBD1. Germline CDR1 and CDR2: SGHDT and YYEEEE. Trimming cost V 4 bases and J 6 bases; bases outside gene matches: 5. There are 13 residues in the CDR3. In nucleotides, the CDR3 is TGTGCCAGCAGCCTGGGACAGGGCCTCGAGCAGTACTTC. This gives the protein CASSLGQGLEQYF.

This chain uses TRBV9 with TRBJ1-3, with TRBD1 identical over 7 bases. V shed 4 bases and J 1 base; nucleotides not matched to a gene: 5. This CDR3 has 15 residues. In germline, CDR1 is SGDLS, CDR2 YYNGEE. CDR3 region: CASSLTGESGNTIYF. CDR3 in DNA: TGTGCCAGCAGCTTAACAGGGGAGTCTGGAAACACCATATATTTT.

The chain is built from TRBV12-5 and TRBJ2-5, with D perhaps matching TRBD2 (6 bases). The CDR3 is made up of 16 amino acids. The germline CDR1 and CDR2 sequences are LGHNT and FRNRAP. V shed 9 bases and J shed 0 bases, with 20 bases lying between them. CDR3 amino acids: CASKVGSGGDQETQYF. In DNA form, the CDR3 reads TGTGCTAGCAAAGTCGGTAGCGGAGGCGACCAAGAGACCCAGTACTTC.

The chain links TRBV19 to TRBJ2-5, with 7 bases that match TRBD1. V gave up 4 bases and J gave up 4 bases; unmatched junction bases: 9. The length of the CDR3 is 15 residues. Germline CDR1 and CDR2: LNHDA and SQIVND (reference sequence). The CDR3 sequence: CASSTGTAIGETQYF. The CDR3 DNA is TGTGCCAGTAGTACCGGGACAGCAATCGGAGAGACCCAGTACTTC.

V is TRBV3-1 (or the pseudogene TRBV3-2) and J is TRBJ2-3, with D unresolved. The V gene's germline CDR1 is LGHDT and CDR2 YNNKEL (reference sequence). The CDR3 is 13 amino acids. Trimming took 4 bases from V and 4 from J, leaving 9 bases between them. CDR3 sequence: CASSPRLADTQYF. Here the CDR3 DNA reads TGTGCCAGCAGCCCGAGGCTAGCAGATACGCAGTATTTT.